This TCR beta chain originates from a study of shared clonotypes between healthy human individuals. J was trimmed by 3 bases and V by 5 bases; bases with no gene match: 7. CDR1 MDHEN and CDR2 SYDVKM come from the germline V gene. The CDR3 runs to 15 residues. Profiling relied on immunoSEQ multiplex PCR, and the TCRdb table lists in-frame clones only, not all of them. The table lists 1.6 million or so clones, less than 99% of them singletons. This TCR derives from a man younger than 45 in good health. The sequenced sample was naive CD4+ T cells sorted from blood. The subset here: CD45RA+ positively selected. The V and J genes are TRBV28 and TRBJ1-2; 9 bases fit TRBD1. The CDR3: CASSPGDREYYGYTF. The CDR3 DNA reads as TGTGCCAGCAGTCCGGGGGACAGGGAGTACTATGGCTACACCTTC.